The 4 T cell receptor beta chains below were found in one sample sequenced in a study of T cell repertoires in cytomegalovirus infection. TCRdb re-called the reads with MiXCR, one entry per CDR3 protein. The table shows 200,000 to 300,000 distinct CDR3 sequences, with 8% to 9.5% occurring only once. Source material: PBMCs. These receptors were collected from a human donor in good health (CMV status not recorded). Some clones in this sample may be carry-over from other donors' samples.

This clonotype occurred many times. The chain carries TRBV7-2 and TRBJ2-7, with TRBD2 matching 8 bases. CDR3 size: 15 residues. Germline V gene lookup returns CDR1 SGHTA and CDR2 FQGNSA. Germline trimming cut 0 bases from V and 4 bases from J; bases unmatched to any gene: 5. The CDR3 DNA reads TGTGCCAGCAGCTTAGCAGGCCCGGGAGGGTACGAGCAGTACTTC. This translates into CASSLAGPGGYEQYF.

The count of this clonotype is one. A read error is possible here, since a much larger clone lies one base away. The chain employs TRBV7-9 and TRBJ1-2; 7 nucleotides align to TRBD1. Germline V gives CDR1 SEHNR, CDR2 FQNEAQ (reference sequence). This CDR3 is 16 amino acids long. The DNA of the CDR3 is TGTACCAGCAGCTTAGCCGGGACAGACGCTCCCTATGGCTACACCTTC. Encoded protein: CTSSLAGTDAPYGYTF.

This clonotype was found many times. J is TRBJ2-7 and V is TRBV7-2, with a tentative D call TRBD1 (6 bases). Trimming removed 5 bases at V and 4 bases at J, with 15 bases between. The CDR3 consists of 14 residues. Germline assignment: CDR1 SGHTA and CDR2 FQGNSA. CDR3 in amino acids: CASSLSTGRYEQYF. The CDR3 region has the DNA TGTGCCAGCAGCCTTTCGACAGGTCGGTACGAGCAGTACTTC. Variable domain in full (rest from reference TRBV7-2 and TRBJ2-7): GAGVSQSPSNKVTEKGKDVELRCDPISGHTALYWYRQSLGQGLEFLIYFQGNSAPDKSGLPSDRFSAERTGGSVSTLTIQRTQQEDSAVYLCASSLSTGRYEQYFGPGTRLTVT.

In its sample, this clonotype was seen many times. The junction does not match germline at one end; this may be a read error. The chain is built from TRBV7-2 and TRBJ2-5, with 8 bases aligning to TRBD2. The CDR3 runs 11 residues. Germline V lookup: CDR1 SGHTA, CDR2 FQGNSA. CDR3 loop: CASSVGLASNF. CDR3 in DNA: TGTGCCAGCAGCGTAGGACTAGCTTCTAACTTC.